This is a list of T cell receptor beta chains from one sample in a study of identical twins. TCRdb recomputed calls from the 5' RACE reads with MiXCR, one row per CDR3 protein. The repertoire holds roughly 1.6 million distinct CDR3 sequences, with about 31% as singletons. The sequenced sample consisted of cord blood. The receptors here all came from a newborn girl in good health. Each CDR3 is given with its conserved first and last residue. Fields, in order: J gene, clone size, D gene, V gene, CDR3 protein, CDR3 DNA. D genes are given only for firm matches. Clone size appears in some rows only: once, few, many, or a class for an expanded clone.

j_gene: TRBJ1-2
abundance: NA
d_gene: TRBD1
v_gene: TRBV15
CDR3aa: CATSRGTGGAYYGYTF
CDR3nt: TGTGCCACCAGCAGAGGGACAGGGGGCGCCTACTATGGCTACACCTTC

j_gene: TRBJ1-2
abundance: NA
d_gene: NA
v_gene: TRBV12-3/TRBV12-4
CDR3aa: CASSLGYGYIF
CDR3nt: TGTGCCAGCAGTTTGGGTTATGGCTACATCTTC

j_gene: TRBJ2-1
abundance: NA
d_gene: TRBD1
v_gene: TRBV25-1
CDR3aa: CASSEFRQGAGNEQFF
CDR3nt: TGTGCCAGCAGTGAATTTCGGCAGGGGGCCGGCAATGAGCAGTTCTTC

j_gene: TRBJ2-1
abundance: few
d_gene: TRBD2
v_gene: TRBV13
CDR3aa: CASSSGGAHNEQFF
CDR3nt: TGTGCCAGCAGCTCCGGGGGGGCCCACAATGAGCAGTTCTTC

j_gene: TRBJ2-7
abundance: NA
d_gene: NA
v_gene: TRBV28
CDR3aa: CASSLEDRYEQYF
CDR3nt: TGTGCCAGCAGTTTGGAAGATCGCTACGAGCAGTACTTC

j_gene: TRBJ2-7
abundance: NA
d_gene: NA
v_gene: TRBV7-2
CDR3aa: CASRHDLASEQYF
CDR3nt: TGTGCCAGCAGGCACGACCTAGCTTCCGAGCAGTACTTC

j_gene: TRBJ2-7
abundance: few
d_gene: NA
v_gene: TRBV9
CDR3aa: CASTGETYEQYF
CDR3nt: TGTGCCAGCACGGGGGAGACCTACGAGCAGTACTTC

j_gene: TRBJ1-2
abundance: NA
d_gene: NA
v_gene: TRBV7-6
CDR3aa: CASSLAGHLYGYTF
CDR3nt: TGTGCCAGCAGCTTAGCAGGACACCTTTATGGCTACACCTTC

j_gene: TRBJ2-1
abundance: NA
d_gene: NA
v_gene: TRBV12-3/TRBV12-4
CDR3aa: CASSSWGPNEQFF
CDR3nt: TGTGCCAGCAGTTCTTGGGGGCCCAATGAGCAGTTCTTC

j_gene: TRBJ2-7
abundance: NA
d_gene: TRBD2
v_gene: TRBV5-1
CDR3aa: CASSLVTSGGTEQYF
CDR3nt: TGCGCCAGCAGCTTGGTTACTAGCGGGGGGACCGAGCAGTACTTC

j_gene: TRBJ2-1
abundance: many
d_gene: NA
v_gene: TRBV7-2
CDR3aa: CASSLESQGNNEQFF
CDR3nt: TGTGCCAGCAGCTTAGAGAGTCAGGGGAACAATGAGCAGTTCTTC

j_gene: TRBJ2-2
abundance: few
d_gene: TRBD1
v_gene: TRBV27
CDR3aa: CASSPSTGATGELFF
CDR3nt: TGTGCCAGCAGTCCCTCGACAGGGGCCACCGGGGAGCTGTTTTTT

j_gene: TRBJ2-1
abundance: few
d_gene: TRBD1
v_gene: TRBV5-1
CDR3aa: CASSFLTGVKYNEQFF
CDR3nt: TGCGCCAGCAGCTTCCTGACAGGGGTGAAATACAATGAGCAGTTCTTC

j_gene: TRBJ2-2
abundance: NA
d_gene: NA
v_gene: TRBV20-1
CDR3aa: CSARDDNTGELFF
CDR3nt: TGCAGTGCTAGAGATGACAACACCGGGGAGCTGTTTTTT

j_gene: TRBJ1-1
abundance: few
d_gene: NA
v_gene: TRBV28
CDR3aa: CASRRQRGGNTEAFF
CDR3nt: TGTGCCAGCAGACGACAAAGGGGCGGTAACACTGAAGCTTTCTTT

j_gene: TRBJ2-3
abundance: few
d_gene: NA
v_gene: TRBV15
CDR3aa: CATSRDGTSDTQYF
CDR3nt: TGTGCCACCAGCAGAGATGGGACATCAGATACGCAGTATTTT

j_gene: TRBJ1-2
abundance: NA
d_gene: NA
v_gene: TRBV28
CDR3aa: CASSFVGPRGYTF
CDR3nt: TGTGCCAGCAGTTTTGTCGGCCCTCGGGGCTACACCTTC

j_gene: TRBJ2-5
abundance: few
d_gene: NA
v_gene: TRBV20-1
CDR3aa: CSARDPGMETQYF
CDR3nt: TGCAGTGCTAGAGATCCCGGGATGGAGACCCAGTACTTC

j_gene: TRBJ2-2
abundance: NA
d_gene: NA
v_gene: TRBV12-3/TRBV12-4
CDR3aa: CASSFNRGGRNTGELFF
CDR3nt: TGTGCCAGCAGTTTCAACAGGGGAGGACGAAACACCGGGGAGCTGTTTTTT

j_gene: TRBJ1-5
abundance: NA
d_gene: TRBD1
v_gene: TRBV28
CDR3aa: CASRIDREVQPQHF
CDR3nt: TGTGCCAGCAGGATAGACAGGGAGGTACAGCCCCAGCATTTT

j_gene: TRBJ1-5
abundance: few
d_gene: TRBD1
v_gene: TRBV4-1
CDR3aa: CASSVWDRTNQPQHF
CDR3nt: TGCGCCAGCAGCGTCTGGGACAGAACTAATCAGCCCCAGCATTTT

j_gene: TRBJ1-1
abundance: NA
d_gene: TRBD1
v_gene: TRBV28
CDR3aa: CASSLRFYRGNGTEAFF
CDR3nt: TGTGCCAGCAGTTTACGGTTTTACAGGGGGAATGGCACTGAAGCTTTCTTT

j_gene: TRBJ2-7
abundance: NA
d_gene: NA
v_gene: TRBV10-3
CDR3aa: CAISDASTSSYEQYF
CDR3nt: TGTGCCATCAGTGATGCCTCTACTAGCTCCTACGAGCAGTACTTC

j_gene: TRBJ1-5
abundance: NA
d_gene: NA
v_gene: TRBV10-3
CDR3aa: CAISESRGQPQHF
CDR3nt: TGTGCCATCAGTGAGTCTAGGGGTCAGCCCCAGCATTTT

j_gene: TRBJ2-7
abundance: few
d_gene: TRBD1
v_gene: TRBV5-1
CDR3aa: CASSTRTGGSEQYF
CDR3nt: TGCGCCAGCAGCACTCGGACAGGGGGAAGTGAGCAGTACTTC

j_gene: TRBJ2-3
abundance: NA
d_gene: NA
v_gene: TRBV30
CDR3aa: CAWSGPTRDTQYF
CDR3nt: TGTGCCTGGAGTGGCCCTACTAGAGATACGCAGTATTTT

j_gene: TRBJ2-5
abundance: few
d_gene: NA
v_gene: TRBV20-1
CDR3aa: CSALQGETQYF
CDR3nt: TGCAGTGCTTTACAGGGAGAGACCCAGTACTTC

j_gene: TRBJ1-5
abundance: few
d_gene: NA
v_gene: TRBV28
CDR3aa: CASSSYAGGNQPQHF
CDR3nt: TGTGCCAGCAGTTCCTATGCAGGGGGCAATCAGCCCCAGCATTTT

j_gene: TRBJ1-4
abundance: few
d_gene: TRBD1
v_gene: TRBV14
CDR3aa: CASSRDRVNEKLFF
CDR3nt: TGTGCCAGCAGCCGGGACAGAGTCAATGAAAAACTGTTTTTT

j_gene: TRBJ2-7
abundance: NA
d_gene: TRBD2
v_gene: TRBV20-1
CDR3aa: CSARVQRGASYNEQYF
CDR3nt: TGCAGTGCTAGAGTCCAGCGGGGGGCTTCCTACAATGAGCAGTACTTC

j_gene: TRBJ2-3
abundance: NA
d_gene: TRBD1
v_gene: TRBV12-3/TRBV12-4
CDR3aa: CASSPFSGTGTTDTQYF
CDR3nt: TGTGCCAGCAGTCCATTCTCCGGGACAGGGACCACAGATACGCAGTATTTT

j_gene: TRBJ1-6
abundance: NA
d_gene: NA
v_gene: TRBV2
CDR3aa: CASSVRRAWYSPLHF
CDR3nt: TGTGCCAGCAGTGTTCGCAGGGCTTGGTATTCACCCCTCCACTTT

j_gene: TRBJ2-1
abundance: few
d_gene: TRBD2
v_gene: TRBV19
CDR3aa: CASNGYSGGQNEQFF
CDR3nt: TGTGCCAGTAACGGTTATAGCGGGGGGCAGAATGAGCAGTTCTTC

j_gene: TRBJ1-1
abundance: few
d_gene: TRBD1
v_gene: TRBV5-1
CDR3aa: CASSLGQGRPEAFF
CDR3nt: TGCGCCAGCAGCCTGGGACAGGGAAGGCCTGAAGCTTTCTTT

j_gene: TRBJ2-3
abundance: NA
d_gene: NA
v_gene: TRBV12-3/TRBV12-4
CDR3aa: CATYALAITDTQYF
CDR3nt: TGTGCCACCTACGCCCTAGCGATTACAGATACGCAGTATTTT

j_gene: TRBJ2-3
abundance: NA
d_gene: NA
v_gene: TRBV7-2
CDR3aa: CASSQVHSTDTQYF
CDR3nt: TGTGCCAGCAGCCAGGTCCATAGCACAGATACGCAGTATTTT

j_gene: TRBJ2-7
abundance: NA
d_gene: NA
v_gene: TRBV3-1
CDR3aa: CASSQPDETYEQYF
CDR3nt: TGTGCCAGCAGCCAACCGGACGAAACCTACGAGCAGTACTTC

j_gene: TRBJ2-1
abundance: NA
d_gene: TRBD2
v_gene: TRBV20-1
CDR3aa: CSAGYGARNGLAGAPSRFF
CDR3nt: TGCAGTGCCGGCTATGGTGCCAGAAACGGGCTAGCGGGGGCCCCCTCGAGGTTCTTC

j_gene: TRBJ2-1
abundance: NA
d_gene: TRBD1
v_gene: TRBV9
CDR3aa: CASSVEGQVFNEQFF
CDR3nt: TGTGCCAGCAGCGTAGAGGGACAGGTTTTCAATGAGCAGTTCTTC

j_gene: TRBJ2-3
abundance: NA
d_gene: TRBD1
v_gene: TRBV4-1
CDR3aa: CASSQPWTGKETDTQYF
CDR3nt: TGCGCCAGCAGCCAACCCTGGACAGGGAAGGAGACAGATACGCAGTATTTT

j_gene: TRBJ2-7
abundance: NA
d_gene: NA
v_gene: TRBV25-1
CDR3aa: CASIGRESYEQYF
CDR3nt: TGTGCCAGCATCGGCAGGGAGTCCTACGAGCAGTACTTC

j_gene: TRBJ2-6
abundance: few
d_gene: NA
v_gene: TRBV21-1
CDR3aa: CASSKVGPGQAVSGANVLTF
CDR3nt: TGTGCCAGCAGCAAAGTGGGGCCGGGACAGGCGGTCTCTGGGGCCAACGTCCTGACTTTC

j_gene: TRBJ2-7
abundance: many
d_gene: NA
v_gene: TRBV12-3/TRBV12-4
CDR3aa: CASSSRYYEQYF
CDR3nt: TGTGCCAGCAGTTCGAGGTACTACGAGCAGTACTTC

j_gene: TRBJ2-5
abundance: NA
d_gene: NA
v_gene: TRBV18
CDR3aa: CASSPPSDYQETQYF
CDR3nt: TGTGCCAGCTCACCACCGTCGGACTACCAAGAGACCCAGTACTTC

j_gene: TRBJ2-3
abundance: NA
d_gene: TRBD1
v_gene: TRBV6-2/TRBV6-3
CDR3aa: CASSYIQGAKNTQYF
CDR3nt: TGTGCCAGCAGTTACATCCAGGGGGCAAAAAATACGCAGTATTTT